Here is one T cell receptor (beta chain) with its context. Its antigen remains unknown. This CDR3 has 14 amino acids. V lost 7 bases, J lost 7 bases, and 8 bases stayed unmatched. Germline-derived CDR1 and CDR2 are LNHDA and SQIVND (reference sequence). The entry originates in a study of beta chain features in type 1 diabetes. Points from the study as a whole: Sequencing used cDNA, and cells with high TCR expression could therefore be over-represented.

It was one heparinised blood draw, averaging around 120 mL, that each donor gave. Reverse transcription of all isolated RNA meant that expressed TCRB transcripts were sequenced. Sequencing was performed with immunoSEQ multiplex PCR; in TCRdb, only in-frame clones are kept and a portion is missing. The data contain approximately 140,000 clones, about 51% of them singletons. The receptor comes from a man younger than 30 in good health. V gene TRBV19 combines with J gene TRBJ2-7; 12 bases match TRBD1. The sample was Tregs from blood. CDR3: CASTPGQGAGEQYF. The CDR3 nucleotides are TGTGCCAGTACCCCGGGACAGGGGGCGGGTGAGCAGTACTTC.